Below, 22 T cell receptor beta chains from the same sample are listed, as sequenced in a study of T cell responses to AZD1222 COVID-19 vaccine. Here immunoSEQ multiplex PCR was the method, and the copy in TCRdb shows in-frame clones only, minus some. Of about 130,000 clones listed, roughly 88% are singletons. This specimen was peripheral blood, taken 28 days after the second AZD1222 dose. Receptor source: an adult who received the AZD1222 COVID-19 vaccine.

The chain joins TRBV11-3 to TRBJ2-7; no clear D. Germline CDR1 is SGHNT and CDR2 is YENEEA. V was shortened by 5 bases and J by 1 base, with 9 bases between the two germline ends. The CDR3 length is 13 residues. The chain's CDR3 is CASSPGGSYEQYF. The CDR3 DNA sequence: TGTGCCAGCAGCCCAGGTGGATCCTACGAGCAGTACTTC. The variable domain in full, with the rest retrieved from reference TRBV11-3 and TRBJ2-7, is EAGVVQSPRYKIIEKKQPVAFWCNPISGHNTLYWYLQNLGQGPELLIRYENEEAVDDSQLPKDRFSAERLKGVDSTLKIQPAELGDSAVYLCASSPGGSYEQYFGPGTRLTVT.

V is TRBV3-1 (or the pseudogene TRBV3-2) and J is TRBJ1-2; D may be TRBD1 (5 bases). The CDR3 extends over 13 amino acids. Trimming pared 4 bases from V and 4 bases from J, leaving 10 bases between. The germline V gene has CDR1 LGHDT and CDR2 YNNKEL (reference sequence). The CDR3 DNA sequence: TGTGCCAGCAGCCCGATGGGGGGCTATGGCTACACCTTC. Residues: CASSPMGGYGYTF.

The rearrangement links TRBV7-6 to TRBJ1-2; the match to TRBD1 covers 8 bases. CDR1 and CDR2 (germline): SGHVS, FNYEAQ. V dropped 4 bases and J dropped 0; count of bases not matched to a gene: 1. This CDR3 spans 14 amino acids. The DNA of the CDR3 is TGTGCCAGCAGCTCAGGGGGCGCTAACTATGGCTACACCTTC. Amino acids: CASSSGGANYGYTF.

The chain links TRBV18 to TRBJ2-6; D may be TRBD1 (5 bases). The CDR3 runs 14 residues. CDR1 and CDR2 from the germline V gene are KGHSH and LQKENI. V was pared by 3 bases and J by 4 bases, with 7 bases between. The CDR3 spells CASSPRQGANVLTF. The CDR3 DNA follows: TGTGCCAGCTCACCCCGACAGGGGGCCAACGTCCTGACTTTC.

The rearrangement links TRBV7-3 to TRBJ2-1; D is tentatively TRBD1 or TRBD2 (5 bases each). The germline V gene has CDR1 SGHTA and CDR2 FQGTGA. The CDR3 loop spans 12 amino acids. V dropped 5 bases and J dropped 7 bases, with 9 bases sitting between them. CDR3 loop: CASSRDGNEQFF. CDR3 DNA sequence: TGTGCCAGCAGCAGGGACGGAAATGAGCAGTTCTTC.

The chain recombines TRBV15 with TRBJ2-5; 8 nucleotides agree with TRBD1. J gave up 3 bases and V 5 bases, and 5 bases lay outside the gene matches. The germline CDR1 and CDR2 sequences are LNHNV and YYDKDF (reference sequence). The CDR3 has 14 residues. DNA of the CDR3: TGTGCCACCAGCCCCCTGGGACAGGAAGAGACCCAGTACTTC. This gives the protein CATSPLGQEETQYF.

The V call is TRBV9, the J call TRBJ1-3; 11 bases agree with TRBD1. The CDR3 sequence is 17 residues long. The V gene end was trimmed by 3 bases and the J gene end by 0 bases; junction bases not matched to a gene: 5. CDR1 SGDLS and CDR2 YYNGEE come from the germline V gene. For the CDR3, the DNA is TGTGCCAGCAGCGCGGGAGGACAGGGGGCCTCTGGAAACACCATATATTTT. Amino acids: CASSAGGQGASGNTIYF.

The rearrangement uses TRBV6-1 and TRBJ1-5; TRBD1 is a possible D gene (6 bases). V lost 4 bases and J 3 bases, leaving 16 bases between the germline ends. Germline CDR1 and CDR2: MNHNS and SASEGT. The CDR3 has 16 residues. Written as DNA, the CDR3 is TGTGCCAGCAGTGCCCGGGACATGGGGTACAATCAGCCCCAGCATTTT. This translates into CASSARDMGYNQPQHF.

The genes are TRBV19 and TRBJ2-7, with TRBD2 matching 7 bases. V shed 2 bases, J shed 0 bases, and the junction held 4 bases outside the gene matches. Germline CDR1 LNHDA, CDR2 SQIVND (reference sequence). The CDR3 length is 15 residues. The chain's CDR3 is CASSIKVAGSYEQYF. The CDR3 DNA is TGTGCCAGTAGTATAAAGGTAGCGGGCTCCTACGAGCAGTACTTC.

The chain joins TRBV15 to TRBJ1-1, with D tentatively TRBD1 (6 bases). The V gene's germline CDR1 is LNHNV and CDR2 YYDKDF (reference sequence). V lost 6 bases, J lost 0 bases, and 14 bases lay in between. CDR3 length: 15 residues. The DNA for the CDR3 is TGTGCCACCAGTAGGCCAGGGGACATGAACACTGAAGCTTTCTTT. It specifies CATSRPGDMNTEAFF.

The rearrangement links TRBV24-1 to TRBJ2-2, with 10 bases that match TRBD1. J lost 7 bases, V lost 6 bases, and 10 bases had no gene match. Germline V gene data show CDR1 as KGHDR and CDR2 as SFDVKD. The CDR3 covers 16 residues. In DNA, the CDR3 is TGTGCCACCAGTCCAGCAGACAGGGGGCGAGACGGGGAGCTGTTTTTT. This encodes CATSPADRGRDGELFF.

V usage is TRBV15 and J usage is TRBJ1-2; TRBD1 agrees at 11 bases. Trimming cost V 6 bases and J 4 bases; bases outside gene matches: 4. The CDR3 contains 14 residues. Germline-derived CDR1 and CDR2 are LNHNV and YYDKDF (reference sequence). The CDR3 DNA sequence: TGTGCCACCAGTCCGGGACAGGGGGGCTATGGCTACACCTTC. It translates to CATSPGQGGYGYTF.

This clone was seen a few times. The chain links TRBV30 to TRBJ2-1; D gene uncertain. The length of the CDR3 is 12 residues. V gave up 6 bases and J gave up 2 bases, with 8 bases separating them. Germline V gives CDR1 GTSNPN, CDR2 SVGIG (reference sequence). The CDR3 DNA sequence: TGTGCCTGTTCCCAACCCTACAATGAGCAGTTCTTC. Its translation is CACSQPYNEQFF. Combining the CDR3 with reference TRBV30 and TRBJ2-1 gives the whole variable domain SQTIHQWPATLVQPVGSPLSLECTVEGTSNPNLYWYRQAAGRGLQLLFYSVGIGQISSEVPQNLSASRPQDRQFILSSKKLLLSDSGFYLCACSQPYNEQFFGPGTRLTVL.

The rearrangement joins TRBV6-5 to TRBJ2-7; D not resolved. Trimming removed 7 bases from V and 6 bases from J, with 10 bases in between. Germline V lookup: CDR1 MNHEY, CDR2 SVGAGI. CDR3 length equals 11 residues. As DNA, the CDR3 is TGTGCCAGCACTGGATTCGTCGAGCAGTACTTC. It yields the protein CASTGFVEQYF.

This chain joins TRBV9 and TRBJ2-2, with TRBD2 matching 9 bases. Germline trimming cut 5 bases from V and 5 bases from J; bases unmatched to any gene: 7. The V gene's germline CDR1 is SGDLS and CDR2 YYNGEE. CDR3 length: 15 amino acids. Here the CDR3 reads CASRRLAGVTGELFF. The CDR3 coding sequence is TGTGCCAGCAGAAGGTTAGCGGGAGTTACCGGGGAGCTGTTTTTT.

This sequence joins TRBV28 and TRBJ2-7, with 7 nucleotides matching TRBD1. The germline V gene has CDR1 MDHEN and CDR2 SYDVKM. V lost 6 bases and J lost 5; bases outside the gene matches: 13. This CDR3 comprises 15 residues. CDR3 amino acids: CASRPHRDSNHEQYF. The CDR3 DNA sequence: TGTGCCAGCAGACCACACCGGGACAGTAACCACGAGCAGTACTTC.

This clone was seen once. V gene TRBV28 combines with J gene TRBJ1-1, with D possibly TRBD1 on 6 matching bases. V was cut by 5 bases and J by 4 bases, with 17 bases left in between. Germline CDR1 and CDR2: MDHEN and SYDVKM. The CDR3 is 15 amino acids. CDR3 bases: TGTGCCAGCAGTCAACGACAGGCGAAGGGCACTGAAGCTTTCTTT. It encodes CASSQRQAKGTEAFF.

The V and J genes are TRBV7-9 and TRBJ1-3, with unresolved D. This CDR3 has 15 amino acids. Germline values: CDR1 SEHNR, CDR2 FQNEAQ (reference sequence). V shed 2 bases and J shed 3 bases, with 11 bases lying between them. The chain's CDR3 is CASSLISNYGNTIYF. In DNA form, the CDR3 reads TGTGCCAGCAGCTTAATATCGAATTATGGAAACACCATATATTTT.

V is TRBV29-1 and J is TRBJ1-1, with D perhaps TRBD1 (6 bases). V was pared by 3 bases and J by 4 bases, with 21 bases between. CDR1 SQVTM and CDR2 ANQGSEA come from the germline V gene. The CDR3 is 16 amino acids. CDR3 protein: CSVDGSGSTDSTEAFF. CDR3 DNA sequence: TGCAGCGTTGATGGGTCAGGTTCCACGGACAGCACTGAAGCTTTCTTT.

The chain combines TRBV5-1 with TRBJ2-1, with 9 bases fitting TRBD2. The CDR3 contains 19 residues. Germline V gene sequence: CDR1 SGHRS, CDR2 YFSETQ. Unmatched junction bases numbered 19, after V lost 4 bases and J lost 5 bases. CDR3 nucleotide sequence: TGCGCCAGCAGCCCACTTGGGGCGGCGACTAGCGGAGGACACAATGAGCAGTTCTTC. Its translation is CASSPLGAATSGGHNEQFF.

The chain uses TRBV30 and TRBJ1-2, with TRBD1 matching 8 bases. With 3 bases clipped from V and 5 bases from J, the junction kept 8 bases outside the gene matches. From germline, CDR1 is GTSNPN and CDR2 SVGIG (reference sequence). The CDR3 runs 14 residues. As DNA, the CDR3 is TGTGCCTGGAGCACCGGGACAGGCATGTATGGCTACACCTTC. Encoded protein: CAWSTGTGMYGYTF.

The V gene is TRBV11-3, the J gene TRBJ2-1; 11 nucleotides agree with TRBD2. V lost 5 bases and J lost 7; bases outside the gene matches: 13. There are 17 residues in the CDR3. Per the germline V gene, CDR1 is SGHNT and CDR2 is YENEEA. The CDR3 sequence: CASSPIAGGLPGNEQFF. In DNA form, the CDR3 reads TGTGCCAGCAGCCCGATAGCGGGAGGGCTCCCGGGGAATGAGCAGTTCTTC. Complete variable domain (other parts from reference TRBV11-3 and TRBJ2-1): EAGVVQSPRYKIIEKKQPVAFWCNPISGHNTLYWYLQNLGQGPELLIRYENEEAVDDSQLPKDRFSAERLKGVDSTLKIQPAELGDSAVYLCASSPIAGGLPGNEQFFGPGTRLTVL.